A selection of T cell receptor beta chains follows, all from one sample in a study of blood T cell repertoires in COVID-19. Profiling relied on immunoSEQ multiplex PCR, and the TCRdb table lists in-frame clones only, not all of them. Of 250,000 to 350,000 clones detected, nearly 90% appear once; the ten largest clones hold about 1.7%. The sample comprised PBMCs or T cells enriched from blood (not recorded which). The receptors here all came from a woman younger than 30 with acute COVID-19. The CDR3 runs from the conserved cysteine through the conserved F or W. The D gene is left open where the match is weak. Size is omitted from some rows. Given values are once, few, many or a class for expanded clones.

>.|.|TRBV7-2|TRBJ2-5
TGTGCCAGCAGCAGCAGGGGGGCAGGGGTACAAGAGACCCAGTACTTC
CASSSRGAGVQETQYF
>.|.|TRBV4-1|TRBJ2-7
TGCGCCAGCAGCCAAGGAGCACTTGTTTACGACGAGCAGTACTTC
CASSQGALVYDEQYF
>few|TRBD2|TRBV19|TRBJ2-1
TGTGCCAGTAGTATCGGAGCGGCGGGAGAGGGTGGAAAGCAGTTCTTC
CASSIGAAGEGGKQFF
>few|TRBD1|TRBV5-1|TRBJ1-6
TGCGCCAGCAGGGGACAGGAGACCTATAATTCACCCCTCCACTTT
CASRGQETYNSPLHF
>.|.|TRBV3-1/TRBV3-2|TRBJ1-6
TGTGCCAGCAGCCAAGCAGGGACTTATTATAATTCACCCCTCCACTTT
CASSQAGTYYNSPLHF
>.|TRBD1|TRBV29-1|TRBJ2-2
TGCAGCGTTTGCTTTACGGGACAGGGGCAGACCGGGGAGCTGTTTTTT
CSVCFTGQGQTGELFF
>.|.|TRBV27|TRBJ1-6
TGTGCCAGCAGTTCCTCCGGGACTTATAATTCACCCCTCCACTTT
CASSSSGTYNSPLHF
>.|TRBD1|TRBV27|TRBJ2-5
TGTGCCAGCAGGGACAGGGTCGAGACCCAGTACTTC
CASRDRVETQYF
>once|TRBD1|TRBV27|TRBJ2-7
TGTGCCAGCAGCCGGACAGGGAGTTACGAGCAGTACTTC
CASSRTGSYEQYF
>.|.|TRBV12-3/TRBV12-4|TRBJ1-2
TGTGCCAGCAGTTTTTCGGCAGCGCTCGGCTACACCTTC
CASSFSAALGYTF
>.|TRBD2|TRBV7-8|TRBJ2-1
TGTGCCAGCAGCTTTTTCTGGCGGGAGGGCTACAATGAGCAGTTCTTC
CASSFFWREGYNEQFF
>.|TRBD2|TRBV30|TRBJ2-7
TGTGCCTGGAGTTCCGGGACTAGCATCTACGAGCAGTACTTC
CAWSSGTSIYEQYF
>.|.|TRBV6-1|TRBJ2-7
TGTGCCAGCAGTGAAAATAACTACGAGCAGTACTTC
CASSENNYEQYF
>.|TRBD2|TRBV24-1|TRBJ2-1
TGTGCCACCAGCACGGGAGGGCCTTCCTACAATGAGCAGTTCTTC
CATSTGGPSYNEQFF
>.|.|TRBV7-7|TRBJ2-1
TGTGCTAGCAGCGAATCCCCGGGACTGGAAGACAATGAGCAGTTCTTC
CASSESPGLEDNEQFF
>.|TRBD1|TRBV6-6|TRBJ1-5
TGTGCCAGCAGAACAGGGGGCGGGGTTCAGCCCCAGCATTTT
CASRTGGGVQPQHF
>many|.|TRBV5-4|TRBJ1-1
TGTGCCAGCACGCAAGACGGACACCTTGAAGCTTTCTTT
CASTQDGHLEAFF
>.|TRBD1|TRBV3-1/TRBV3-2|TRBJ2-3
TGTGCCAGCAGCACGACCGGGACAGGGGTCGCAGATACGCAGTATTTT
CASSTTGTGVADTQYF
>.|.|TRBV18|TRBJ2-1
TGTGCCAGCTCATATGCGGGTGAGCAGTTCTTC
CASSYAGEQFF
>.|TRBD2|TRBV27|TRBJ2-7
TGTGCCAGCAGCCACGATCTAGCGGGCCTTCCCTACGAGCAGTACTTC
CASSHDLAGLPYEQYF
>.|.|TRBV5-8|TRBJ2-7
TGTGCCAGCAGCCTCGGACAGTCCTACGAGCAGTACTTC
CASSLGQSYEQYF